This entry is about one TCR beta chain. TCRdb keeps only in-frame clones here, not all; method: immunoSEQ multiplex PCR. The data contain about 300,000 clones, approximately 84% of them singletons. This specimen belongs to a study of blood T cell repertoires in COVID-19. V shed 3 bases, J shed 9 bases, and the junction held 7 bases outside the gene matches. Germline CDR1 is MDHEN and CDR2 is SYDVKM. The CDR3 is 15 residues long. This clonotype was obtained from a human donor with COVID-19, enrolled during active disease. The donor label of this sample is uncertain. This sequence joins TRBV28 and TRBJ1-6; 8 nucleotides align to TRBD1. The sample taken for sequencing was peripheral blood. CDR3 in amino acids: CASSLLGQGGSPLHF. For the CDR3, the DNA is TGTGCCAGCAGTTTGCTAGGACAGGGTGGTTCACCCCTCCACTTT.